These T cell receptor beta chains were read from a single sample in a study of shared clonotypes between healthy human individuals. Measured with immunoSEQ multiplex PCR; TCRdb has only the in-frame clones, and not every one. The sample holds about 1 million clones; 70% to 80% are singletons and the top ten take roughly 1.5%. The material sequenced was memory CD4+ T cells sorted from blood. The receptor source for this set is a man younger than 35 in good health. The CDR3 runs from the conserved cysteine through the conserved F or W. Not all rows give a size; the values are once, few, many and, for expanded clones, a class.

clone_size: -; v_call: TRBV4-2; cdr3_length: 16; cdr3_aa: CASSQAGGGARETQYF
clone_size: -; v_call: TRBV7-3; cdr3_length: 14; cdr3_aa: CASSKGGNNEKLFF
clone_size: -; v_call: TRBV11-2; cdr3_length: 16; cdr3_aa: CASSLGAIGLNEKLFF
clone_size: -; v_call: TRBV7-9; cdr3_length: 15; cdr3_aa: CASRSLAGGQETQYF
clone_size: -; v_call: TRBV7-2; cdr3_length: 16; cdr3_aa: CASSTRTGVSTYEQYF
clone_size: -; v_call: TRBV6-1; cdr3_length: 16; cdr3_aa: CASSDGWEGPSDTQYF
clone_size: -; v_call: TRBV12-5; cdr3_length: 17; cdr3_aa: CASAQGQTSGRKDTQYF
clone_size: once; v_call: TRBV6-1; cdr3_length: 13; cdr3_aa: CASSGHQNTEAFF
clone_size: -; v_call: TRBV30; cdr3_length: 13; cdr3_aa: CARTTGTGNEAFF
clone_size: -; v_call: TRBV2; cdr3_length: 15; cdr3_aa: CASRETSGGAETQYF
clone_size: -; v_call: TRBV10-3; cdr3_length: 15; cdr3_aa: CAIRRGTTNTGELFF
clone_size: -; v_call: TRBV6-6; cdr3_length: 14; cdr3_aa: CASSYVGQGYEQYF
clone_size: -; v_call: TRBV30; cdr3_length: 14; cdr3_aa: CAWAPGRSYNEQFF
clone_size: -; v_call: TRBV30; cdr3_length: 15; cdr3_aa: CAWSPRTSANNEQFF
clone_size: -; v_call: TRBV6-6; cdr3_length: 16; cdr3_aa: CASSFVRDQWGNEQFF
clone_size: -; v_call: TRBV7-9; cdr3_length: 18; cdr3_aa: CASSLMWAVTGGGETQYF
clone_size: -; v_call: TRBV5-4; cdr3_length: 14; cdr3_aa: CASTKLEGTDTQYF
clone_size: -; v_call: TRBV7-8; cdr3_length: 13; cdr3_aa: CASSEGLASVQFF
clone_size: few; v_call: TRBV13; cdr3_length: 14; cdr3_aa: CASSSGGDFYGYTF
clone_size: once; v_call: TRBV7-2; cdr3_length: 12; cdr3_aa: CASSLDLMGQYF
clone_size: -; v_call: TRBV30; cdr3_length: 14; cdr3_aa: CAWGGQVRTDTQYF
clone_size: -; v_call: TRBV6-5; cdr3_length: 15; cdr3_aa: CASSYAGQGTDTQYF
clone_size: few; v_call: TRBV15; cdr3_length: 17; cdr3_aa: CATSSGVGTVNTGELFF
clone_size: -; v_call: TRBV7-8; cdr3_length: 15; cdr3_aa: CASSLTSGVTDTQYF
clone_size: -; v_call: TRBV28; cdr3_length: 17; cdr3_aa: CASSLLSNPFSGNTIYF
clone_size: -; v_call: TRBV7-2; cdr3_length: 15; cdr3_aa: CASSLGWDWQETQYF
clone_size: few; v_call: TRBV2; cdr3_length: 14; cdr3_aa: CASNRQGAVTEAFF
clone_size: -; v_call: TRBV10-3; cdr3_length: 14; cdr3_aa: CAISVKTVNTEAFF
clone_size: few; v_call: TRBV7-2; cdr3_length: 15; cdr3_aa: CASSLAEEPLYEQYF
clone_size: few; v_call: TRBV13; cdr3_length: 18; cdr3_aa: CASSFGRASASSYNEQFF
clone_size: -; v_call: TRBV6-5; cdr3_length: 15; cdr3_aa: CASSLQRGVSYEQYF
clone_size: few; v_call: TRBV6-4; cdr3_length: 15; cdr3_aa: CASRVWATTNTEAFF
clone_size: -; v_call: TRBV6-5; cdr3_length: 14; cdr3_aa: CASSPGTGFGGYTF
clone_size: -; v_call: TRBV19; cdr3_length: 14; cdr3_aa: CASSIPQGYQPQHF
clone_size: -; v_call: TRBV11-2; cdr3_length: 12; cdr3_aa: CASSLDRHEQYF
clone_size: few; v_call: TRBV6-4; cdr3_length: 13; cdr3_aa: CASSDQGGHGYTF
clone_size: -; v_call: TRBV9; cdr3_length: 16; cdr3_aa: CASSVGGTGDGNEQFF
clone_size: once; v_call: TRBV18; cdr3_length: 14; cdr3_aa: CASSHRGPRDEQYF